This TCR beta chain was identified in a study of siplizumab effects on memory and regulatory T cells. In regard to this clone: The target antigen is unknown.

Study-wide findings and caveats: There were only a minor fraction of alloreactive clones that mapped to unstimulated subsets.

Germline CDR1 DFQATT, CDR2 SNEGSKA (reference sequence). The CDR3 runs 10 residues. Trimming pared 7 bases from V and 3 bases from J, leaving 7 bases between. Repertoires were generated with immunoSEQ multiplex PCR, while TCRdb's copy carries only in-frame clones and drops some. In the table there are 100,000 or so clones, 94% of which are singletons. Sequencing was carried out using Tregs sorted from blood. The chain recombines TRBV20-1 with TRBJ2-7, with no clear D. This sequence originates from a human donor in good health. The CDR3 protein is CSVGHYEQYF. The CDR3 DNA reads TGCAGTGTAGGGCACTACGAGCAGTACTTC.